The 5 T cell receptor beta chains presented below share a single source sample, sequenced in a study of patients and donors after allogeneic stem cell transplantation. Via MiXCR, TCRdb re-called the RT-PCR reads, giving one row per CDR3 protein. The table has about 150,000 distinct CDR3 sequences, roughly 24% seen once. Sequences were obtained from blood, either unsorted or a sorted T cell fraction (not recorded which). The receptors were gathered from a human donor who was either an allogeneic HSCT recipient or a stem cell or donor lymphocyte infusion donor (not recorded which). It is not recorded whose cells these are; they may come from a transplant donor.

This clonotype was seen at least ten times. V gene TRBV12-3 or TRBV12-4 combines with J gene TRBJ1-5; the D is unclear. V was shortened by 8 bases and J by 3 bases, with 8 bases between the two germline ends. There are 12 residues in the CDR3. In DNA, the CDR3 is TGTGCCAGCCGACTCTCCAATCAGCCCCAGCATTTT. Its translation: CASRLSNQPQHF.

The chain is built from TRBV5-1 and TRBJ2-5, with D perhaps TRBD1 (6 bases). Trimming stripped 1 base from V and 5 bases from J, with 9 bases between. CDR1 and CDR2 from the germline V gene are SGHRS and YFSETQ. The CDR3 contains 13 residues. The CDR3 loop reads CASSLTGWETQYF. In DNA, the CDR3 is TGCGCCAGCAGCTTGACAGGGTGGGAGACCCAGTACTTC.

The V and J genes are TRBV5-1 and TRBJ1-1, with no clear D. V was shortened by 3 bases and J by 3 bases, with 9 bases between the two germline ends. The CDR3 contains 13 residues. Germline CDR1 SGHRS, CDR2 YFSETQ. For the CDR3, the DNA is TGCGCCAGCAGCTCCCTATGGGACACTGAAGCTTTCTTT. Its protein product is CASSSLWDTEAFF.

The chain recombines TRBV5-1 with TRBJ2-3; D ambiguous. The CDR3 loop spans 16 amino acids. Trimming shortened V by 0 bases and J by 6 bases, and 17 bases separated the two germline ends. Germline-derived CDR1 and CDR2 are SGHRS and YFSETQ. CDR3 sequence: CASSLAWGMELDTQYF. The CDR3 coding sequence is TGCGCCAGCAGCTTGGCCTGGGGAATGGAATTGGATACGCAGTATTTT.

This chain links TRBV14 with TRBJ2-1; D ambiguous. V was shortened by 2 bases and J by 1 base, with 12 bases between the two germline ends. Germline CDR1 SGHDN, CDR2 FVKESK. The CDR3 spans 16 residues. CDR3 in amino acids: CASSQYIRWSYNEQFF. The CDR3 DNA sequence: TGTGCCAGCAGCCAATATATACGTTGGTCCTACAATGAGCAGTTCTTC.